This TCR beta chain was found in a study of T cell repertoires in cytomegalovirus infection. Study overall: Matching HLA type and CMV infection were both indicated by public TCR beta signatures.

Of note for this clonotype: Antigen unknown.

TCRdb reprocessed the reads with MiXCR, giving one entry per CDR3 protein. Among around 710,000 distinct CDR3 sequences listed, almost 30% were seen once. Germline CDR1 reads SGHDT; CDR2 reads YYEEEE. CDR3 length equals 13 residues. V lost 3 bases and J lost 7, with 10 bases in between. The sequence was collected from a human donor in good health (CMV status not recorded). Some clones in this sample may be carry-over from other donors' samples. The chain links TRBV5-6 to TRBJ1-4; D unclear. Sequences were derived from cultured CD8+ T cells from PBMCs, sampled from culture after CMV antigen stimulation. In DNA, the CDR3 is TGTGCCAGCAGCTACGATTCGGGTGAAAAACTGTTTTTT. Its translation: CASSYDSGEKLFF.